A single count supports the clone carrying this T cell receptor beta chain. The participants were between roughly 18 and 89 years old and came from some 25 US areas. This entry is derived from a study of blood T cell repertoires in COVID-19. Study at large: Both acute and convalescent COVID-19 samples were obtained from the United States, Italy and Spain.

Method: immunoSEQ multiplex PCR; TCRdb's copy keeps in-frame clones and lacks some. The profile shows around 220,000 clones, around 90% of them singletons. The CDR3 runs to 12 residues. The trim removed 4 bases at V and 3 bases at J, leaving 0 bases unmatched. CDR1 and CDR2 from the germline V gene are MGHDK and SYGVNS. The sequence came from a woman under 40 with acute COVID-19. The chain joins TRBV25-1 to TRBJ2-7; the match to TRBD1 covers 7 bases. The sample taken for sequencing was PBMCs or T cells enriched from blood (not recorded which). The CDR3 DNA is TGTGCCAGCAGTGCAGGGGGCTACGAGCAGTACTTC. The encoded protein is CASSAGGYEQYF.